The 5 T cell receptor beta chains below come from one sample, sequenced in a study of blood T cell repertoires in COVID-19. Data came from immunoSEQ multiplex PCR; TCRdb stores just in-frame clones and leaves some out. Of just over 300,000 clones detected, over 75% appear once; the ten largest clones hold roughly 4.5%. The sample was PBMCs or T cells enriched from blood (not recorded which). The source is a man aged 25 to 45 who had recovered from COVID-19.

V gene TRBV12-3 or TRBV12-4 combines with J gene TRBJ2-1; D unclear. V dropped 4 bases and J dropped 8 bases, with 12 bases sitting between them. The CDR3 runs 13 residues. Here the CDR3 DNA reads TGTGCCAGCAGTTCAGGATACAACGATGAGCAGTTCTTC. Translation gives CASSSGYNDEQFF.

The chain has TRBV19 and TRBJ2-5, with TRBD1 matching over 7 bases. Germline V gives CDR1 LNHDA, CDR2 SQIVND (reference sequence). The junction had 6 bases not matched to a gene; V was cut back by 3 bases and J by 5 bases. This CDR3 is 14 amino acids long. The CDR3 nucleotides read TGTGCCAGTAGTATGGTACAGGGGTGGGAGACCCAGTACTTC. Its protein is CASSMVQGWETQYF.

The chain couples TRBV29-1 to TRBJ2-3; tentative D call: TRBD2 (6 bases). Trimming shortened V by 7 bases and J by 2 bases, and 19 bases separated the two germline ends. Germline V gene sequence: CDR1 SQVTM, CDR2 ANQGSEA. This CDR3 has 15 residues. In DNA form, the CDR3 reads TGCAGCGATTTCTCTTGGCGGGGTACCACAGATACGCAGTATTTT. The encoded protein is CSDFSWRGTTDTQYF.

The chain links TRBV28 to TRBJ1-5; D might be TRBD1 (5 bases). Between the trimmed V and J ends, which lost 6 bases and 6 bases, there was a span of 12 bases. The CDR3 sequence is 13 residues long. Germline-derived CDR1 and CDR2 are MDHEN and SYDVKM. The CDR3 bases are TGTGCCAGCAGGGGGGGAGCCGGTCAGCCCCAGCATTTT. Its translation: CASRGGAGQPQHF.

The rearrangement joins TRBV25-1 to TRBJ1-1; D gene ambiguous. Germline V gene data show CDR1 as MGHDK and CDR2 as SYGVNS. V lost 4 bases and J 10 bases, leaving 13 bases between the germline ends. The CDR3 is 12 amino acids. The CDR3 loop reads CASSVGGPGAFF. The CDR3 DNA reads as TGTGCCAGCAGTGTTGGTGGCCCAGGAGCTTTCTTT. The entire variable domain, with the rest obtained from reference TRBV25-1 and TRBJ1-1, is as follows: EADIYQTPRYLVIGTGKKITLECSQTMGHDKMYWYQQDPGMELHLIHYSYGVNSTEKGDLSSESTVSRIRTEHFPLTLESARPSHTSQYLCASSVGGPGAFFGQGTRLTVV.